The present entry profiles one T cell receptor (beta chain) with its context. Germline V gives CDR1 MNHEY, CDR2 SMNVEV (reference sequence). Losses at the gene ends were 2 bases for V and 6 bases for J; bases not matched to a gene: 3. This CDR3 is built from 14 residues. These data come from a study of blood T cell repertoires in COVID-19. Overall study: The study drew acute and convalescent COVID-19 samples from the United States, Italy and Spain. Sources were T cells, B-cell-depleted T cells, or PBMCs; the material itself was cDNA or gDNA.

In the authors' workflow: By means of reference gene primer amplification, nucleated cell counts were estimated. Method: immunoSEQ multiplex PCR; TCRdb's copy keeps in-frame clones and lacks some. The DNA gave D and trimming, while V, J and clone size come from that table. The sample includes roughly 15,000 clones, approximately 76% of them seen just once. Sequencing was done on a sample of peripheral blood. The clonotype comes from a man aged 65 to 85 with active or convalescent COVID-19. The chain employs TRBV27 and TRBJ2-4; TRBD1 matches 8 bases. CDR3 sequence reads: CASSLRGQGNIQYF. The CDR3 nucleotides are TGTGCCAGCAGTTTACGAGGACAGGGAAACATTCAGTACTTC.